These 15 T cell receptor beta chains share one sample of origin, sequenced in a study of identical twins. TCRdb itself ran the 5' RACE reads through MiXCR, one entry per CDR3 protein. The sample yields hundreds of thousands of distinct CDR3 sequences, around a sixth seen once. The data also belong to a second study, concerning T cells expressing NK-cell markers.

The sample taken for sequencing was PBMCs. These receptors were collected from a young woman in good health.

The DNA of the CDR3 is TGTGCCAGCAGCTTTGACATTTTTAGCTCCTACGAGCAGTACTTC. Its protein is CASSFDIFSSYEQYF. The genes are TRBV7-9 and TRBJ2-7; D remains unclear. V lost 3 bases and J 0 bases, leaving 12 bases between the germline ends. The CDR3 extends over 15 amino acids. Germline V gene lookup returns CDR1 SEHNR and CDR2 FQNEAQ (reference sequence). Supplemented by reference TRBV7-9 and TRBJ2-7, the full variable domain reads DTGVSQNPRHKITKRGQNVTFRCDPISEHNRLYWYRQTLGQGPEFLTYFQNEAQLEKSRLLSDRFSAERPKGSFSTLEIQRTEQGDSAMYLCASSFDIFSSYEQYFGPGTRLTVT.

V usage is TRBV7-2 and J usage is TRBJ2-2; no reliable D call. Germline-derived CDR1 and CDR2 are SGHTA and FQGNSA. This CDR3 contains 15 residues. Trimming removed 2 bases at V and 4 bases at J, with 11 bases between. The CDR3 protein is CASSLLSFLTGELFF. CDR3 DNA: TGTGCCAGCAGCTTATTATCATTCCTCACCGGGGAGCTGTTTTTT. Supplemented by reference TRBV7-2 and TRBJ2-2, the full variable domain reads GAGVSQSPSNKVTEKGKDVELRCDPISGHTALYWYRQSLGQGLEFLIYFQGNSAPDKSGLPSDRFSAERTGGSVSTLTIQRTQQEDSAVYLCASSLLSFLTGELFFGEGSRLTVL.

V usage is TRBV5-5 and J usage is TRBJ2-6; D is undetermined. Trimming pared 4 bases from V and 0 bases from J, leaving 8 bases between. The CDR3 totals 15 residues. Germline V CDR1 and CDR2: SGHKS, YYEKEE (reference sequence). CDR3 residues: CASSRPDSGANVLTF. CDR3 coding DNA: TGTGCCAGCAGCAGACCAGACTCTGGGGCCAACGTCCTGACTTTC.

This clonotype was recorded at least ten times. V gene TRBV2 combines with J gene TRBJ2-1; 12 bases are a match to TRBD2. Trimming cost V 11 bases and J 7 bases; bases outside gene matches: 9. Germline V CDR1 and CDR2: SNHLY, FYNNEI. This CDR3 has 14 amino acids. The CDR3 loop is CADSFLAGGNEQFF. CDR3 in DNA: TGTGCCGATTCCTTCCTAGCGGGAGGGAATGAGCAGTTCTTC.

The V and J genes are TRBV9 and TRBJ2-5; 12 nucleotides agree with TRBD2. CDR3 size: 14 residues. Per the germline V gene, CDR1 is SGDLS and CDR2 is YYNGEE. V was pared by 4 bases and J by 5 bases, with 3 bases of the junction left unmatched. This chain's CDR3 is CASSPSGRAETQYF. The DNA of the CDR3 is TGTGCCAGCAGCCCTAGCGGGAGGGCCGAGACCCAGTACTTC.

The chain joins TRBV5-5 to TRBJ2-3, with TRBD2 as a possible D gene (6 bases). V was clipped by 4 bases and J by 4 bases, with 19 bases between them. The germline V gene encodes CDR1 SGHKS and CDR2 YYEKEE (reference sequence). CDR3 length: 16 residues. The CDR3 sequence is CASSPRLGIAADTQYF. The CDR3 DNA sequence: TGTGCCAGCAGCCCCCGTCTTGGAATAGCGGCAGATACGCAGTATTTT.

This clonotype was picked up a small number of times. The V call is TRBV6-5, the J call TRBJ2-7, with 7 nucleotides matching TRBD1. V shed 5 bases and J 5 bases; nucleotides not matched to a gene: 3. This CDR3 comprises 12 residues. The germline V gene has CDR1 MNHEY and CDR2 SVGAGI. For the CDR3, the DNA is TGTGCCAGCAGTGACAGGGACCACGAGCAGTACTTC. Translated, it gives CASSDRDHEQYF.

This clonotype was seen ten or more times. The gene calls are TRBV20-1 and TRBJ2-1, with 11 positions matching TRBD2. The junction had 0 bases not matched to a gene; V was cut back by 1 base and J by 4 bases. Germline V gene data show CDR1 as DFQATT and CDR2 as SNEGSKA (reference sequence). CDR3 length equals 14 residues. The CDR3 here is CSARGLAGYNEQFF. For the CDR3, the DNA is TGCAGTGCTAGAGGACTAGCGGGGTACAATGAGCAGTTCTTC.

The CDR3 is CSARSLRTSGIRSSYNEQFF. DNA for the CDR3: TGCAGTGCTAGATCCCTCCGGACTAGCGGGATACGCAGCTCCTACAATGAGCAGTTCTTC. The V gene is TRBV20-1, the J gene TRBJ2-1; 12 bases align to TRBD2. The CDR3 is 20 residues long. The ends lost 2 bases at V and 0 bases at J; junction bases unmatched: 14. Germline V gives CDR1 DFQATT, CDR2 SNEGSKA (reference sequence).

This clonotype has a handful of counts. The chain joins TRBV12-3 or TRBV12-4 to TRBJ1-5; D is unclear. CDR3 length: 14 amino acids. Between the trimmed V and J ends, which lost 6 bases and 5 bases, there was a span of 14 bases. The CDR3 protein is CASSLRPVDQPQHF. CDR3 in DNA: TGTGCCAGCAGCCTTAGACCGGTCGATCAGCCCCAGCATTTT.

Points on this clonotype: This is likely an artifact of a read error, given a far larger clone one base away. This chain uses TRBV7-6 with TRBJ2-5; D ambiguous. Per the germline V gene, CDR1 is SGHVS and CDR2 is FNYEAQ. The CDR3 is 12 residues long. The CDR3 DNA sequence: TGTGCCAGCAGCTTAGTCCAAGAGACCAAGTACTTC. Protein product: CASSLVQETKYF.

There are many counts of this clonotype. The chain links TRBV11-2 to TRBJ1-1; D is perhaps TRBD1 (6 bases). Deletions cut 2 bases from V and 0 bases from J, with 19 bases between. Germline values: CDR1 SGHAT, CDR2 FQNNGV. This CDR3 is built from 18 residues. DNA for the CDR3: TGTGCCAGCAGCTTATGGGGGGCCACCTTTCTTTTGAACACTGAAGCTTTCTTT. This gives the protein CASSLWGATFLLNTEAFF.

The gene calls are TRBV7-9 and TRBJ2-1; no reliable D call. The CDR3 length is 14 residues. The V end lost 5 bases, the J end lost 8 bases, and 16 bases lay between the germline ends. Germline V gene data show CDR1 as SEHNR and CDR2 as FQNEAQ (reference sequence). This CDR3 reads CASSLAPDEDEQFF. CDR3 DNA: TGTGCCAGCAGCCTGGCCCCAGACGAGGATGAGCAGTTCTTC.

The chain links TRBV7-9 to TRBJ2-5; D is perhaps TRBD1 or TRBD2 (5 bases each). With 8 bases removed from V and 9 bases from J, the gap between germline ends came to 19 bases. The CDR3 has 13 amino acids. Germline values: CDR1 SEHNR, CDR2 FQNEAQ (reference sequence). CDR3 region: CASGPGRLEAQYF. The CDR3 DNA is TGTGCCAGCGGACCGGGACGGCTCGAGGCCCAGTACTTC.

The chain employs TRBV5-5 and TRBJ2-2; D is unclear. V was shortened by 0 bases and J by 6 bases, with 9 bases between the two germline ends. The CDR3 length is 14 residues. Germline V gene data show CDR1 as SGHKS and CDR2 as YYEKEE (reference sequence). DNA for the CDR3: TGTGCCAGCAGCTTGGTTTGGGGATCCGGGGAGCTGTTTTTT. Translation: CASSLVWGSGELFF.